Below, 8 T cell receptor beta chains from the same sample are listed, as sequenced in a study of T-cell memory formation after mild COVID-19. TCRdb processed the 5' RACE reads anew with MiXCR; each CDR3 protein has one entry. This table holds hundreds of thousands of distinct CDR3 sequences, approximately 15% found once. The material sequenced was PBMCs or a T cell subset sorted from them (not recorded which). The receptors were sampled from an adult woman who had mild COVID-19 (a few samples of this study predate the infection). Cell type and time point are not known.

This clonotype was detected a few times. The chain combines TRBV7-3 with TRBJ2-1, with D perhaps matching TRBD2 (6 bases). This CDR3 has 19 amino acids. Trimming removed 1 base from V and 2 bases from J, with 21 bases in between. CDR1 is SGHTA and CDR2 is FQGTGA in the germline V gene. The DNA for the CDR3 is TGTGCCAGCAGCTTAATCTTGCCCGCGGGAAGGGGTCCCTACAATGAGCAGTTCTTC. Protein sequence: CASSLILPAGRGPYNEQFF.

The table lists this clonotype with a few counts. The genes are TRBV5-1 and TRBJ2-1; 7 bases are a match to TRBD2. CDR1 is SGHRS, CDR2 YFSETQ, per germline. The CDR3 runs 15 residues. V lost 2 bases, J lost 8 bases, and 10 bases stayed unmatched. The CDR3 sequence: CASSFVGGMSDEQFF. Here the CDR3 DNA reads TGCGCCAGCAGCTTTGTGGGGGGGATGTCGGATGAGCAGTTCTTC.

This clonotype was seen only a few times. The chain couples TRBV5-4 to TRBJ2-7, with no clear D. Germline V gene lookup returns CDR1 SGHNT and CDR2 YYREEE (reference sequence). Between the trimmed V and J ends, which lost 4 bases and 3 bases, there was a span of 14 bases. CDR3 length: 14 amino acids. Here the CDR3 DNA reads TGTGCCAGCAGCCCTTACGGAGCTAGCTACGAGCAGTACTTC. Translated: CASSPYGASYEQYF.

This clonotype was counted between two and nine times. DNA of the CDR3: TGTGCCAGCAGTGTGGTAGTTCAATCCTACAATGAGCAGTTCTTC. This encodes CASSVVVQSYNEQFF. The chain joins TRBV5-5 to TRBJ2-1; D unresolved. The germline V and J ends were trimmed by 5 bases and 1 base, with 13 bases remaining between them. The length of the CDR3 is 15 residues. Germline CDR1 and CDR2: SGHKS and YYEKEE (reference sequence).

The genes are TRBV12-3 or TRBV12-4 and TRBJ2-3, with D possibly matching TRBD2 (6 bases). The CDR3 is 15 residues long. The V end was cut by 6 bases, the J end by 2 bases, with 15 bases between. The CDR3 reads CASSRVGGFTDTQYF. The DNA for the CDR3 is TGTGCCAGCAGCCGAGTGGGGGGATTCACAGATACGCAGTATTTT.

Many counts were recorded for this clonotype. Sequence at one end of the junction differs from germline and may be a read error. This sequence joins TRBV4-1 and TRBJ1-3, with D unclear. CDR1 and CDR2 (germline): MGHRA, YSYEKL. CDR3 length: 15 amino acids. As DNA, the CDR3 is TGCGCCAGCAGCCAACAAATCATATCTGGGAACACCATATATTTT. As protein: CASSQQIISGNTIYF.

This rearrangement joins TRBV12-3 or TRBV12-4 to TRBJ2-1, with D perhaps being TRBD1 or TRBD2 (5 bases each). Between the trimmed V and J ends, which lost 4 bases and 7 bases, there was a span of 11 bases. The CDR3 spans 13 residues. DNA for the CDR3: TGTGCCAGCAGTTGGGGACCACAGAATGAGCAGTTCTTC. Translated: CASSWGPQNEQFF.

The chain carries TRBV13 and TRBJ2-7, with 10 nucleotides matching TRBD1. With 4 bases clipped from V and 2 bases from J, the junction kept 11 bases outside the gene matches. Looked up from germline, CDR1 is PRHDT and CDR2 is FYEKMQ (reference sequence). CDR3 length equals 17 residues. CDR3 nucleotides: TGTGCCAGCAGCTCGTACTCCGGACAGGGGGTAACCTACGAGCAGTACTTC. Its protein product is CASSSYSGQGVTYEQYF.